This TCR beta chain comes out of a study of Graves' ophthalmopathy and Graves' hyperthyroidism (dated by TCRdb to the late 2010s). Background on the whole study: Hyperthyroidism was considered stable if no progression to ophthalmopathy occurred within 18 months of follow-up. The study used TCR beta repertoire signatures to distinguish Graves' ophthalmopathy from Graves' hyperthyroidism and to predict progression to ophthalmopathy. In total, 135 blood samples were TCR-sequenced: some 40 ophthalmopathy, under 85 hyperthyroidism and some 17 hyperthyroidism-to-ophthalmopathy patients. To explore V-J signatures that separate ophthalmopathy from hyperthyroidism, a discovery set of around 97 patients was enrolled, consisting of under 50 with ophthalmopathy and approximately 57 with stable hyperthyroidism. The independent validation cohort included 18 to 20 hyperthyroidism patients plus 17 patients who later progressed from hyperthyroidism to ophthalmopathy. In roughly six hyperthyroidism patients, the T-cell repertoires found in thyroid tissue were compared with those found in blood. Following sample collection, hyperthyroidism patients were given methimazole at a starting dose of 30 mg daily, and ophthalmopathy patients were given high-dose intravenous methylprednisolone.

Hyperthyroidism patients were newly diagnosed, with disease duration under 2 months, and aged 18 to 65 years. Patients were excluded if they had other autoimmune diseases, uncontrolled infections, pregnancy or lactation. Clinical symptoms, serum thyroxine, TRAb, thyroid ultrasound and orbital computed tomography were used for diagnosis. Total RNA was extracted using Trizol reagent, and RNA quality was checked on an Agilent 2100 Bioanalyzer. Beyond this particular receptor, the publication reports: No statistical method was used to set the sample size in advance, and the investigators knew which group each participant was assigned to. In cross-validation, the 13-signature model distinguished ophthalmopathy from stable hyperthyroidism with nearly 90% sensitivity and around 81% specificity, and in the test set the corresponding values were around 80% and 75%. In validation, the model predicted ophthalmopathy progression with 55% to 71% sensitivity and roughly 72% specificity; roughly 12 predicted patients were CT-confirmed with GO in a median of around 6 months. Among expanded thyroid clonotypes with frequency above 0.001, most also showed up in blood, which suggests that blood repertoires may reflect the thyroid immune response.

For repertoire sequencing, the TCR beta CDR3 regions were amplified from RNA transcripts. The first round was an RT-PCR using HTBI primers with the Qiagen OneStep RT-PCR kit, and this first round was followed by a second-round multiplex PCR, then size selection and purification. Sequencing of the libraries was carried out on an Illumina HiSeq2000 in paired-end mode with 100 bp reads. As for the authors' bioinformatics: SOAPnuke was used for read processing, and reads with adapters, uncalled bases, a mean Phred below 15, or no exact constant-primer or identifier match were discarded. High-quality paired reads were merged with COPE v1.2.5. Each unique nucleotide sequence was treated as a clonotype, and MiTCR v1.1 was used to align the clonotypes to the IMGT TRB V, D and J references. The analysis was limited to V-J combinations with a frequency above 0.0001, which together covered just over 98% of the repertoires. For each V-J combination, a TCR clonal expansion and chaos score was defined as F50 clonal expansion divided by the chaos observed in the TCRdist matrix. Welch's t-statistics and random forest were used to narrow the features down to about a dozen V-J combinations, which were then fed into a naive Bayes classifier. The Morisita-Horn index was used to measure how similar the thyroid and blood repertoires were. TCRdb trimmed public reads at Q25 via fastp, called clones via MiXCR and kept in-frame beta chains. Rows with one shared CDR3 protein collapse into an entry with the most common genes and DNA. TCRdb's processing, not the study's, gives the V and J calls here. This sample is represented by about 550,000 distinct CDR3 sequences; less than 45% of them were singletons. In total, the top ten clones hold about 4.2% of the sample.

CDR1 and CDR2 are read off the germline V gene (reference sequence) as LGHDT and YNNKEL. Cut back by 1 base and 4 bases, the V and J ends lie 7 bases apart. The CDR3, cysteine through phenylalanine, is 13 amino acids long. This entry keeps only the CDR3 DNA: 39 bases, framed from base 1. This clonotype was found many times. Which antigen it targets is not known. No clone much larger than this one lies a single base away; base qualities are absent. Sequencing was done on a sample of peripheral blood or thyroid tissue (not recorded which). The chain uses TRBV3-1 and TRBJ1-2; the D region possibly corresponds to TRBD1 (6 bases align). The receptor was derived from an adult man with Graves' hyperthyroidism. Here is the DNA: TGTGCCAGCAGCCAAGGACAGGTCTATGGCTACACCTTC. Its protein is CASSQGQVYGYTF.